The next 2 T cell receptor beta chains were all read from a single sample in a study of beta chain features in type 1 diabetes (dated by TCRdb to 2017 to 2018). The library was made by the immunoSEQ multiplex PCR assay. All of the isolated RNA was reverse transcribed with the High Capacity cDNA Reverse Transcription Kit, so expressed TCRB transcripts were sequenced. TCRdb mirrors the immuneACCESS table, restricted to in-frame sequences. Some clones are absent from its copies; in checked studies, under half trace to an unresolved V gene, and the reason for the others is unknown. In all, the sample holds 200,000 to 250,000 clones, and 9.6% of those were seen once. The leading ten clones occupy 0.034% of the sample. The sequenced sample consisted of naive CD4+ T cells from blood. The cell subset or site label, as the study defines it: true naive CD4+ T cells. These TCRs come from a woman aged 18-35 years in good health.

The chain links TRBV11-2 to TRBJ2-2; 7 bases align to TRBD1. The CDR3 spans 15 residues. Germline-derived CDR1 and CDR2 are SGHAT and FQNNGV. The J segment lost 5 bases and the V segment lost 6 bases, leaving 9 bases of the junction unmatched. This chain's CDR3 is CASSYDRERTGELFF. Written as DNA, the CDR3 is TGTGCCAGCAGTTATGACAGGGAAAGGACCGGGGAGCTGTTTTTT.

The table lists this clone with a few counts. The genes are TRBV21-1 and TRBJ1-1; TRBD1 is the table's D call, not checked against the DNA. TRBV21-1 is designated a pseudogene. CDR3 length: 13 amino acids. CDR3 DNA sequence: TGTGCCAGCGGAACAGGGGGCGGTACTGAAGCTTTCTTT. As protein: CASGTGGGTEAFF.